Each of the 18 T cell receptor beta chains below was sequenced from the same sample in a study of cytomegalovirus exposure and HLA in healthy donors. PCR was performed using 60 Vbeta and 13 Jbeta primers. Generated by immunoSEQ multiplex PCR, the TCRdb table keeps only in-frame clones and is missing some. This sample lists over 55,000 clones; its ten largest clones have 15%. Sequencing was performed on PBMCs. The origin of the receptors is a boy aged 5-17 years in good health and CMV-seronegative.

CDR3 sequence reads: CASSGDSLRGNEQFF. The CDR3 DNA sequence: TGCGCCAGCAGTGGGGACAGCCTCAGGGGCAATGAGCAGTTCTTC. The J gene is TRBJ2-1, the V gene TRBV10-1; 7 bases line up with TRBD1. Germline V gene data show CDR1 as WNHNN and CDR2 as SYGVQD (reference sequence). The J segment lost 6 bases and the V segment lost 4 bases, leaving 9 bases of the junction unmatched. The CDR3 loop spans 15 amino acids.

The chain recombines TRBV4-1 with TRBJ1-3; D remains ambiguous. The CDR3 has 15 residues. The V end lost 0 bases, the J end lost 6 bases, and 12 bases lay between the germline ends. Germline CDR1 is MGHRA and CDR2 is YSYEKL. CDR3 sequence reads: CASSQDLPRENTIYF. CDR3 sequence (DNA): TGCGCCAGCAGCCAAGATCTCCCACGGGAAAACACCATATATTTT.

This rearrangement joins TRBV19 to TRBJ2-7, with TRBD1 matching over 7 bases. Germline CDR1 LNHDA, CDR2 SQIVND (reference sequence). Trimming cost V 5 bases and J 6 bases; bases outside gene matches: 10. This CDR3 region has 14 residues. The CDR3 DNA reads TGTGCCAGTAGTCGGACCAACAGGGGTGGCGAGCAGTACTTC. Amino acid sequence: CASSRTNRGGEQYF.

The J gene is TRBJ1-2, the V gene TRBV28; D ambiguous. Trimming shortened V by 2 bases and J by 5 bases, and 12 bases separated the two germline ends. Germline-derived CDR1 and CDR2 are MDHEN and SYDVKM. The CDR3 contains 14 residues. CDR3 in amino acids: CASSLGQATYGYTF. The CDR3 coding sequence is TGTGCCAGCAGTTTAGGGCAGGCAACTTATGGCTACACCTTC.

For the CDR3, the DNA is TGTGCCAGCAGCTTAGGCGAGTCCCATGGCTACACCTTC. Translated: CASSLGESHGYTF. This chain uses TRBV7-9 with TRBJ1-2; D is uncertain. With 1 base removed from V and 6 bases from J, the gap between germline ends came to 9 bases. Germline V gives CDR1 SEHNR, CDR2 FQNEAQ (reference sequence). CDR3 length: 13 residues.

The rearrangement joins TRBV9 to TRBJ1-1; maybe TRBD1 (5 bases). Germline V lookup: CDR1 SGDLS, CDR2 YYNGEE. Trimming took off 3 bases at V and 0 bases at J, with 12 bases between the two ends. The CDR3 consists of 15 residues. The CDR3, as DNA: TGTGCCAGCAGCGAGACCAGGGTCATGAACACTGAAGCTTTCTTT. Translating gives CASSETRVMNTEAFF.

J is TRBJ1-4 and V is TRBV30; maybe TRBD1 (5 bases). V gave up 2 bases and J gave up 8 bases, with 21 bases separating them. CDR3 size: 16 residues. CDR1 is GTSNPN and CDR2 is SVGIG in the germline V gene (reference sequence). CDR3 sequence (DNA): TGTGCCTGGAGTTTATGGGGCGCACAGTTCGGGGAAAAACTGTTTTTT. As protein: CAWSLWGAQFGEKLFF.

This chain joins TRBV5-4 and TRBJ2-7, with D possibly being TRBD2 (6 bases). Germline V gene lookup returns CDR1 SGHNT and CDR2 YYREEE (reference sequence). CDR3 length equals 12 residues. The V end lost 4 bases, the J end lost 4 bases, and 9 bases lay between the germline ends. The CDR3 DNA is TGTGCCAGCAGCCCCGGGGGATACGAGCAGTACTTC. This encodes CASSPGGYEQYF.

V and J are TRBV4-1 and TRBJ2-3; 13 nucleotides match TRBD2. In germline, CDR1 is MGHRA, CDR2 YSYEKL. V lost 6 bases, J lost 2 bases, and 8 bases stayed unmatched. This CDR3 contains 17 residues. The CDR3 DNA is TGCGCCAGCAGAAAAAGGACTAGCGGGGGTTCCACAGATACGCAGTATTTT. It specifies CASRKRTSGGSTDTQYF.

CDR3 nucleotide sequence: TGTGCCAGCAGCCACCGGAGGCCACACATCACAGATACGCAGTATTTT. It translates to CASSHRRPHITDTQYF. The V gene is TRBV5-4, the J gene TRBJ2-3, with TRBD2 as a possible D gene (5 bases). The CDR3 consists of 16 residues. Trimming stripped 4 bases from V and 2 bases from J, with 17 bases between. Germline CDR1 reads SGHNT; CDR2 reads YYREEE (reference sequence).

The V call is TRBV6-4, the J call TRBJ2-3; 10 bases align to TRBD2. CDR1 is MRHNA and CDR2 is SNTAGT in the germline V gene. Trimming at V came to 3 bases and at J to 6 bases, leaving 3 bases not matched to a gene. This CDR3 contains 14 residues. CDR3 protein: CASSEKLAGDTQYF. CDR3 in DNA: TGTGCCAGCAGTGAAAAACTAGCGGGGGATACGCAGTATTTT.

The chain has TRBV4-2 and TRBJ2-2; TRBD2 might be the D (5 bases). The CDR3 extends over 19 amino acids. In germline, CDR1 is LGHNA, CDR2 YNFKEQ. Deletions cut 0 bases from V and 0 bases from J, with 17 bases between. CDR3 DNA sequence: TGTGCCAGCAGCCAAGACGATGAAGGAGCGGCTACGAACACCGGGGAGCTGTTTTTT. It codes for CASSQDDEGAATNTGELFF.

The CDR3 loop reads CATVGQVGEKLFF. The CDR3 nucleotides are TGTGCCACTGTAGGACAGGTCGGTGAAAAACTGTTTTTT. The rearrangement links TRBV6-5 to TRBJ1-4, with 7 bases identical to TRBD1. This CDR3 comprises 13 residues. Germline CDR1 reads MNHEY; CDR2 reads SVGAGI. V shed 10 bases, J shed 7 bases, and the junction held 9 bases outside the gene matches.

The gene calls are TRBV9 and TRBJ1-1; D call uncertain. Trimming shortened V by 0 bases and J by 5 bases, and 8 bases separated the two germline ends. This CDR3 comprises 13 residues. CDR1 and CDR2 (germline): SGDLS, YYNGEE. Here the CDR3 DNA reads TGTGCCAGCAGCGTAGTACGGGTTACTGAAGCTTTCTTT. Its protein product is CASSVVRVTEAFF.

The chain uses TRBV19 and TRBJ1-4; 9 bases map to TRBD1. This CDR3 region has 15 residues. Unmatched junction bases numbered 3, after V lost 4 bases and J lost 3 bases. The V gene's germline CDR1 is LNHDA and CDR2 SQIVND (reference sequence). CDR3 in amino acids: CASSTGQGPNEKLFF. The CDR3 nucleotides are TGTGCCAGTAGTACTGGACAGGGGCCTAATGAAAAACTGTTTTTT. Filled out from reference TRBV19 and TRBJ1-4, the complete variable domain reads DGGITQSPKYLFRKEGQNVTLSCEQNLNHDAMYWYRQDPGQGLRLIYYSQIVNDFQKGDIAEGYSVSREKKESFPLTVTSAQKNPTAFYLCASSTGQGPNEKLFFGSGTQLSVL.

This rearrangement joins TRBV9 to TRBJ2-1; the D is unclear. The CDR3 is 15 residues long. The V gene's germline CDR1 is SGDLS and CDR2 YYNGEE. Trimming removed 0 bases at V and 1 base at J, with 8 bases between. CDR3 in amino acids: CASSVAGVSYNEQFF. The CDR3 nucleotides are TGTGCCAGCAGCGTAGCGGGTGTGTCCTACAATGAGCAGTTCTTC.

V is TRBV30 and J is TRBJ2-1; D is possibly TRBD2 (6 bases). This CDR3 is built from 12 residues. V lost 0 bases to trimming and J lost 10 bases, with 10 bases between them. Germline values: CDR1 GTSNPN, CDR2 SVGIG (reference sequence). The CDR3 coding sequence is TGTGCCTGGAGTGTACGGAGGGACGAGCAGTTCTTC. It encodes CAWSVRRDEQFF.

The V call is TRBV5-1, the J call TRBJ2-3; 10 bases agree with TRBD2. The CDR3 is 16 residues long. Germline V CDR1 and CDR2: SGHRS, YFSETQ. With V trimmed by 0 bases and J by 2 bases, 3 bases remained unmatched. The CDR3 protein is CASSLGTSGDTDTQYF. CDR3 sequence (DNA): TGCGCCAGCAGCTTGGGTACTAGCGGGGACACAGATACGCAGTATTTT.